These 32 T cell receptor beta chains were all obtained from the same sample, sequenced in a study of shared clonotypes between healthy human individuals. Only in-frame clones appear in the TCRdb table, and some are missing; sequencing was by immunoSEQ multiplex PCR. The sample includes hundreds of thousands of clones, around 73% of them seen just once. The sample consisted of memory CD4+ T cells sorted from blood. Sample subset: CD45RA-negative fraction. Every receptor here comes from a woman aged 25 to 39 in good health.

CDR3: CASSAILAGVVFTDTQYF. CDR3 coding DNA: TGTGCCAGCAGCGCAATACTAGCGGGAGTGGTTTTCACAGATACGCAGTATTTT. The chain links TRBV9 to TRBJ2-3; 11 positions match TRBD2. This CDR3 region has 18 residues. CDR1 is SGDLS and CDR2 is YYNGEE in the germline V gene. The trim removed 3 bases at V and 2 bases at J, leaving 11 bases unmatched.

This clone was counted a few times. Here the CDR3 DNA reads TGTGCCAGCAGCTTCTATATTGCGAATGAGCAGTTCTTC. This gives the protein CASSFYIANEQFF. This chain links TRBV7-2 with TRBJ2-1; D call uncertain. The V gene lost 3 bases and the J gene lost 7 bases, with 10 bases spanning the gap. The V gene's germline CDR1 is SGHTA and CDR2 FQGNSA. This CDR3 is built from 13 residues.

With respect to this clone: The sample contains more than one DNA sequence encoding this CDR3. The chain carries TRBV5-1 and TRBJ2-1, with D tentatively TRBD1 (5 bases). V gave up 4 bases and J gave up 3 bases, with 14 bases separating them. Per germline, CDR1 SGHRS and CDR2 YFSETQ. The CDR3 is 15 residues long. The CDR3 bases are TGCGCCAGCAGCCTTGACAGTGGGCTCTACAATGAGCAGTTCTTC. As protein: CASSLDSGLYNEQFF.

The chain recombines TRBV19 with TRBJ1-2; 10 bases map to TRBD1. J was trimmed by 4 bases and V by 5 bases; bases with no gene match: 7. The length of the CDR3 is 15 residues. The germline gives CDR1 LNHDA, CDR2 SQIVND (reference sequence). The CDR3 loop reads CASSETGGGSYGYTF. The CDR3 region has the DNA TGTGCCAGTAGTGAGACAGGGGGCGGAAGCTATGGCTACACCTTC.

This chain joins TRBV7-8 and TRBJ2-1; the D is unclear. The ends were cut back, 4 bases at V and 5 bases at J, with 9 bases in the middle. The CDR3 contains 13 residues. Looked up from germline, CDR1 is SGHVS and CDR2 is FQNEAQ. The CDR3 bases are TGTGCCAGCAGCTATGGGCCCGACAATGAGCAGTTCTTC. Protein: CASSYGPDNEQFF.

V usage is TRBV29-1 and J usage is TRBJ1-4; D is unclear. In germline, CDR1 is SQVTM, CDR2 ANQGSEA. V shed 3 bases and J shed 4 bases, with 12 bases lying between them. CDR3 size: 14 residues. The CDR3 region has the DNA TGCAGCGTTGACTCGAAACAGAGTAATGAAAAACTGTTTTTT. Its translation is CSVDSKQSNEKLFF.

This clone was seen many times. The genes are TRBV5-1 and TRBJ2-3; 9 bases fit TRBD1. The V and J ends lost 4 bases and 6 bases, in that order; junction bases with no gene match: 12. The CDR3 extends over 16 amino acids. Germline V gene data show CDR1 as SGHRS and CDR2 as YFSETQ. CDR3 nucleotides: TGCGCCAGCAGCATCGGACAGGGGATACTTATCGATACGCAGTATTTT. As protein: CASSIGQGILIDTQYF.

This rearrangement joins TRBV11-2 to TRBJ2-5; D possibly matches TRBD1 or TRBD2 (5 bases each). Germline V gives CDR1 SGHAT, CDR2 FQNNGV. Trimming shortened V by 5 bases and J by 2 bases, and 18 bases separated the two germline ends. The CDR3 contains 16 residues. In DNA form, the CDR3 reads TGTGCCAGCAGCCCAAGGGGAGAGCGCCTTCAAGAGACCCAGTACTTC. Amino acids: CASSPRGERLQETQYF.

This clone came up a few times. Here the CDR3 reads CASRRTGEGNYGYTF. Here the CDR3 DNA reads TGTGCCAGCAGGAGAACTGGAGAGGGCAACTATGGCTACACCTTC. The V call is TRBV27, the J call TRBJ1-2, with D unclear. V was shortened by 6 bases and J by 2 bases, with 16 bases between the two germline ends. This CDR3 is built from 15 residues. Per germline, CDR1 MNHEY and CDR2 SMNVEV (reference sequence).

The chain carries TRBV7-2 and TRBJ2-7; D not resolved. The V end was cut by 3 bases, the J end by 9 bases, with 18 bases between. In germline, CDR1 is SGHTA, CDR2 FQGNSA. The CDR3 has 14 residues. CDR3 protein: CASSLVVVAPTQYF. In DNA, the CDR3 is TGTGCCAGCAGCTTGGTCGTTGTAGCCCCGACGCAGTACTTC.

The CDR3 spells CASSRAGTGRTDTQYF. In nucleotides, the CDR3 is TGCGCCAGCAGCCGGGCTGGGACAGGGCGCACAGATACGCAGTATTTT. The chain couples TRBV5-1 to TRBJ2-3; 9 nucleotides align to TRBD1. Trimming at V came to 4 bases and at J to 1 base, leaving 7 bases not matched to a gene. This CDR3 has 16 amino acids. CDR1 and CDR2 from the germline V gene are SGHRS and YFSETQ.

The rearrangement uses TRBV5-4 and TRBJ1-5; no clear D gene. The CDR3 runs to 13 residues. The V gene lost 5 bases and the J gene lost 6 bases, with 12 bases spanning the gap. Germline CDR1 SGHNT, CDR2 YYREEE (reference sequence). The CDR3 sequence is CASSPDPSQPQHF. The CDR3 bases are TGTGCCAGCAGTCCAGACCCTTCTCAGCCCCAGCATTTT.

The gene calls are TRBV19 and TRBJ2-7, with 9 bases matching TRBD1. Germline CDR1 is LNHDA and CDR2 is SQIVND (reference sequence). Trimming removed 1 base from V and 2 bases from J; junction bases left unmatched: 6. The CDR3 has 16 amino acids. CDR3 sequence (DNA): TGTGCCAGTAGTATAGGAGGGACAGGGCTACCCTACGAGCAGTACTTC. Translation gives CASSIGGTGLPYEQYF.

The V call is TRBV20-1, the J call TRBJ2-7, with D perhaps matching TRBD2 (5 bases). The germline CDR1 and CDR2 sequences are DFQATT and SNEGSKA (reference sequence). Trimming pared 5 bases from V and 2 bases from J, leaving 7 bases between. The CDR3 is made up of 11 amino acids. CDR3: CSALAPYEQYF. CDR3 nucleotides: TGCAGTGCTTTAGCGCCCTACGAGCAGTACTTC.

This sequence joins TRBV5-1 and TRBJ2-7; D is possibly TRBD2 (6 bases). Germline V gene lookup returns CDR1 SGHRS and CDR2 YFSETQ. Trimming took off 4 bases at V and 2 bases at J, with 13 bases between the two ends. The CDR3 loop spans 14 amino acids. As DNA, the CDR3 is TGCGCCAGCAGCACGGACACTAGCACCTACGAGCAGTACTTC. Protein sequence: CASSTDTSTYEQYF.

The chain recombines TRBV9 with TRBJ2-1; TRBD2 might be the D (5 bases). V was cut by 0 bases and J by 9 bases, with 10 bases left in between. The length of the CDR3 is 13 residues. Germline V gives CDR1 SGDLS, CDR2 YYNGEE. This chain's CDR3 is CASSVAWESEQFF. In nucleotides, the CDR3 is TGTGCCAGCAGCGTAGCTTGGGAGAGTGAGCAGTTCTTC.

In this sample, this clone turned up a few times. The same CDR3 can be traced to other DNA sequences in this sample. J is TRBJ2-2 and V is TRBV19, with 7 positions matching TRBD1. V lost 6 bases, J lost 1 base, and 2 bases stayed unmatched. Germline CDR1 LNHDA, CDR2 SQIVND (reference sequence). The CDR3 has 14 amino acids. CDR3 protein: CASRDRENTGELFF. The CDR3 DNA reads as TGTGCCAGTAGAGACAGGGAGAACACCGGGGAGCTGTTTTTT.

This clone was detected ten times or more. The chain joins TRBV7-8 to TRBJ1-2; D gene unclear. The V end was cut by 2 bases, the J end by 5 bases, with 12 bases between. The germline V gene encodes CDR1 SGHVS and CDR2 FQNEAQ. CDR3 length: 14 amino acids. Here the CDR3 reads CASSLLILGYGYTF. The DNA for the CDR3 is TGTGCCAGCAGCTTATTAATTTTGGGGTATGGCTACACCTTC.

V and J are TRBV28 and TRBJ2-7; 9 bases are shared with TRBD1. Germline V lookup: CDR1 MDHEN, CDR2 SYDVKM. The ends lost 1 base at V and 1 base at J; junction bases unmatched: 8. The CDR3 runs to 17 residues. In DNA, the CDR3 is TGTGCCAGCAGTTTATCCCCCTCGGGACAGGGTTCCTACGAGCAGTACTTC. This translates into CASSLSPSGQGSYEQYF.

The chain combines TRBV27 with TRBJ2-7; D may be TRBD2 (6 bases). Trimming removed 6 bases from V and 5 bases from J, with 14 bases in between. The CDR3 consists of 13 residues. In germline, CDR1 is MNHEY, CDR2 SMNVEV (reference sequence). The CDR3 DNA sequence: TGTGCCAGCAGAGCAGCAAGGGAGGACGAGCAGTACTTC. It codes for CASRAAREDEQYF.

The chain joins TRBV4-1 to TRBJ2-5, with D perhaps TRBD2 (5 bases). V was clipped by 0 bases and J by 9 bases, with 5 bases between them. CDR3 length: 11 amino acids. Germline CDR1 is MGHRA and CDR2 is YSYEKL. The DNA for the CDR3 is TGCGCCAGCAGCCAAGACGGGGCCCAGTACTTC. Translated, it gives CASSQDGAQYF.

The chain uses TRBV6-1 and TRBJ1-2; D is uncertain. Germline V gene sequence: CDR1 MNHNS, CDR2 SASEGT. This CDR3 spans 11 amino acids. Between the trimmed V and J ends, which lost 6 bases and 3 bases, there was a span of 5 bases. Here the CDR3 DNA reads TGTGCCAGCAGGCAGGACTATGGCTACACCTTC. Translation gives CASRQDYGYTF.

The CDR3, as DNA: TGTGCCAGCAGCACAACCACCCAGGGGACTAACACAGATACGCAGTATTTT. This sequence encodes CASSTTTQGTNTDTQYF. V and J are TRBV13 and TRBJ2-3, with D perhaps TRBD2 (7 bases). The CDR3 spans 17 residues. With 5 bases removed from V and 2 bases from J, the gap between germline ends came to 20 bases. CDR1 is PRHDT, CDR2 FYEKMQ, per germline (reference sequence).

Only a few counts were recorded for this clone. CDR3 bases: TGTGCCAGCAAGTCCTTATCGAACACCGGGGAGCTGTTTTTT. Protein sequence: CASKSLSNTGELFF. J is TRBJ2-2 and V is TRBV27; no clear D. This CDR3 contains 14 residues. V gave up 7 bases and J gave up 0 bases, with 9 bases separating them. Germline assignment: CDR1 MNHEY and CDR2 SMNVEV (reference sequence).

The CDR3 nucleotides read TGTGCCAGCTCACCCTCCGGTGGGGCCGACGAGCAGTACTTC. It specifies CASSPSGGADEQYF. This rearrangement joins TRBV18 to TRBJ2-7; a possible D gene is TRBD1 (5 bases). The CDR3 covers 14 residues. Germline V lookup: CDR1 KGHSH, CDR2 LQKENI. Trimming stripped 3 bases from V and 5 bases from J, with 14 bases between.

Only a few counts were recorded for this clone. The chain uses TRBV7-9 and TRBJ1-2; D gene uncertain. The CDR3 has 13 amino acids. V lost 11 bases, J lost 4 bases, and 17 bases lay in between. Germline V lookup: CDR1 SEHNR, CDR2 FQNEAQ (reference sequence). CDR3 sequence: CAVVAGLSYGYTF. The CDR3 DNA reads TGTGCCGTCGTTGCCGGGCTGAGCTATGGCTACACCTTC.

The chain carries TRBV5-1 and TRBJ2-3; perhaps TRBD2 as D (5 bases). CDR3 size: 15 residues. Germline V gene lookup returns CDR1 SGHRS and CDR2 YFSETQ. The germline V and J ends were trimmed by 0 bases and 4 bases, with 12 bases remaining between them. The CDR3 loop reads CASSLGQQEADTQYF. In DNA form, the CDR3 reads TGCGCCAGCAGCTTGGGCCAGCAGGAGGCAGATACGCAGTATTTT.

The genes are TRBV11-1 and TRBJ1-2; 8 nucleotides align to TRBD1. With 5 bases clipped from V and 7 bases from J, the junction kept 9 bases outside the gene matches. This CDR3 has 14 amino acids. CDR1 SGHAT and CDR2 FQDESV come from the germline V gene (reference sequence). The CDR3 region has the DNA TGTGCCAGCAGCCCCGGACAGGGAGATGGTGGCTACACCTTC. Its translation: CASSPGQGDGGYTF.

The chain has TRBV7-8 and TRBJ2-1, with D tentatively TRBD2 (5 bases). Trimming left V 0 bases short and J 8 bases short, with 14 bases between. The CDR3 runs 15 residues. Germline V gene data show CDR1 as SGHVS and CDR2 as FQNEAQ. CDR3 sequence: CASSLAYLPRDEQFF. The CDR3, as DNA: TGTGCCAGCAGCTTAGCCTATCTCCCGCGGGATGAGCAGTTCTTC.

In this sample, this clone turned up once. This chain links TRBV5-8 with TRBJ1-3; D is ambiguous. CDR1 is SGHTS and CDR2 is YDEGEE in the germline V gene. Trimming took 1 base from V and 7 from J, leaving 12 bases between them. The CDR3 length is 14 residues. The DNA for the CDR3 is TGTGCCAGCAGCTTGAAGGGATCCGTTAACACCATATATTTT. Encoded protein: CASSLKGSVNTIYF.

This clone occurred a few times. This chain connects TRBV28 to TRBJ1-1, with no clear D. This CDR3 is built from 13 residues. Per germline, CDR1 MDHEN and CDR2 SYDVKM. V shed 7 bases and J shed 1 base, with 10 bases lying between them. The CDR3 sequence: CASKGLRNTEAFF. The CDR3 coding sequence is TGTGCCAGCAAAGGCTTAAGGAACACTGAAGCTTTCTTT.

The rearrangement uses TRBV5-1 and TRBJ1-4; 7 nucleotides match TRBD1. Germline V gene sequence: CDR1 SGHRS, CDR2 YFSETQ. Trimming took 2 bases from V and 7 from J; bases not matched to a gene: 14. The CDR3 consists of 17 residues. CDR3 loop: CASSFGTAPGVSEKLFF. In DNA, the CDR3 is TGCGCCAGCAGCTTCGGGACAGCCCCTGGGGTATCTGAAAAACTGTTTTTT.